A selection of T cell receptor beta chains follows, all from one sample in a study of T cells expressing NK-cell markers. Following a re-call of the 5' RACE reads, TCRdb has one entry per CDR3 protein and lacks DNA. This repertoire comprises 500,000 to 700,000 distinct CDR3 sequences; its ten largest clones make up 3% to 4.5%. The sequencing sample was made of blood T cells: a sorted CD56 or NKG2C T cell subset, CD4+ or CD8+ T cells, or bulk PBMC T cells (not recorded which). The source of these receptors is a man younger than 30 in good health. Both conserved end residues are part of each CDR3.

len	j_gene	v_gene	CDR3aa
19	TRBJ2-2	TRBV24-1	CATSDSGTGIGWNTGELFF
13	TRBJ2-7	TRBV28	CASSFRGAVEQYF
13	TRBJ1-1	TRBV12-3/TRBV12-4	CASSKARGTEAFF
13	TRBJ2-7	TRBV7-3	CASSWSLRGEQYF
13	TRBJ2-7	TRBV28	CASSPLYSYEQYF
16	TRBJ2-1	TRBV15	CATSRDPTRGNNEQFF
16	TRBJ2-2	TRBV15	CATSRDKGLGTGELFF
17	TRBJ2-2	TRBV11-2	CASSYRGSGVDTGELFF
14	TRBJ2-3	TRBV30	CAWSIGLGTDTQYF
14	TRBJ2-7	TRBV10-3	CAISGDRDSYEQYF
15	TRBJ2-3	TRBV12-3/TRBV12-4	CASTITSGSTDTQYF
11	TRBJ1-6	TRBV12-3/TRBV12-4	CASSLGQDLHF
13	TRBJ2-5	TRBV12-3/TRBV12-4	CASKRVFRETQYF
12	TRBJ2-1	TRBV20-1	CSALTLGNEQFF
16	TRBJ2-1	TRBV29-1	CSVGLRLAGSKNEQFF
19	TRBJ2-1	TRBV5-1	CASSIPGLASPRSYNEQFF
12	TRBJ1-2	TRBV5-6	CASSLWDYGYTF
15	TRBJ2-3	TRBV24-1	CATSESPAGGDTQYF
19	TRBJ2-3	TRBV4-2	CASSQDSGTIFSNTDTQYF
14	TRBJ2-3	TRBV21-1	CASRVTDSTDTQYF
13	TRBJ2-1	TRBV7-9	CASSAGLAGKEFF
18	TRBJ2-6	TRBV6-5	CASSYGRGTGAGANVLTF
15	TRBJ2-1	TRBV24-1	CATSKQESPYNEQFF
14	TRBJ2-4	TRBV5-4	CASSLAGRENIQYF
13	TRBJ2-1	TRBV29-1	CSVPPGGLHEQFF
17	TRBJ2-2	TRBV18	CASSGLGLAPNTGELFF
15	TRBJ2-3	TRBV14	CASSPPHGRRDTQYF
19	TRBJ2-6	TRBV6-5	CASSYSRDREISGANVLTF
15	TRBJ2-7	TRBV12-3/TRBV12-4	CASSSPGQETYEQYF
13	TRBJ2-5	TRBV11-2	CASSKGVAETQYF
12	TRBJ1-1	TRBV20-1	CREGRGNTEAFF
13	TRBJ2-3	TRBV15	CATSTRDTDTQYF
11	TRBJ1-2	TRBV30	CAWSDTGRLTF
15	TRBJ2-2	TRBV27	CASSPEPGYTGELFF
15	TRBJ2-1	TRBV24-1	CATRPGRGFDNEQFF
16	TRBJ2-7	TRBV5-6	CASSQAMGVPGNEQYF
15	TRBJ1-5	TRBV10-3	CATRQQGVGNQPQHF
14	TRBJ1-5	TRBV10-3	CAISGGQSNQPQHF
15	TRBJ2-7	TRBV29-1	CSVEDSSGSSYEQYF
15	TRBJ2-7	TRBV11-2	CASSLVPGSLNEQYF
12	TRBJ2-1	TRBV20-1	CSAILDLREQFF
15	TRBJ1-1	TRBV5-1	CASSSTSLQNTEAFF
16	TRBJ2-2	TRBV20-1	CSARPSGAINTGELFF
17	TRBJ2-1	TRBV5-1	CASSLDRASGGSNEQFF
15	TRBJ2-3	TRBV20-1	CSAPGPGLSLYTQYF
15	TRBJ2-7	TRBV28	CASSAEGLAGSEQYF
16	TRBJ2-1	TRBV7-8	CASSPQRVPSYNEQFF
12	TRBJ2-5	TRBV5-1	CASSLNSETQYF
15	TRBJ1-5	TRBV24-1	CATSVGGRVNQPQHF
16	TRBJ2-7	TRBV4-2	CASSQDPTSGLYEQYF
12	TRBJ2-7	TRBV27	CASSDRPYEQYF
13	TRBJ1-2	TRBV18	CASSATPGSGYTF
16	TRBJ2-2	TRBV7-3	CASSWNRHSNTGELFF
14	TRBJ1-2	TRBV12-3/TRBV12-4	CASSPTVPNYGYTF